This T cell receptor beta chain was identified during a study of Ad26.COV2.S vaccination and SARS-CoV-2 variants. Across the whole study: The donor participated in the COV1001 trial, in its Ad26.COV2.S arm. Study-level points and caveats: Reports say spike-specific CD8+ and CD4+ T cell responses covered substantial breadth after vaccination.

Regarding treatment: 15 to 20 received Ad26.COV2.S at low or high dose, single or two shots; about 5 received placebo; per-sample allocation not given. Collection of samples fell on day 63 after the first vaccine or placebo injection. Boston provided a donor who was an adult aged 18-55 years. Profiling relied on immunoSEQ multiplex PCR, and the TCRdb table lists in-frame clones only, not all of them. The profile shows 350,000 to 450,000 clones, roughly 91% of them singletons. Germline lookup yields CDR1 KGHSH and CDR2 LQKENI. V was trimmed by 2 bases and J by 6 bases, leaving 25 bases between them. The CDR3 length is 18 residues. As to this clone: The antigen is undetermined.

Sequencing was performed on peripheral blood, taken in a trial of Ad26.COV2.S vaccine versus placebo. This clonotype was sampled from a person aged 18 to 59 who received the Ad26.COV2.S COVID-19 vaccine or a placebo. The rearrangement uses TRBV18 and TRBJ1-2; weak D call: TRBD1 (5 bases). This chain's CDR3 is CASSPGWVGRDDPHGYTF. In DNA form, the CDR3 reads TGTGCCAGCTCACCAGGCTGGGTTGGCAGGGATGATCCACATGGCTACACCTTC.